The subject of this entry is one T cell receptor (beta chain). Several immunoSEQ plates received, in even portions, the genomic DNA of each subset. Assay: immunoSEQ multiplex PCR; the TCRdb copy retains only in-frame clones and omits some. The table includes fewer than 3 million clones, 85% to 95% detected once. The source of the sample is a study of shared clonotypes between healthy human individuals. CDR3 length equals 16 residues. Germline trimming cut 4 bases from V and 3 bases from J; bases unmatched to any gene: 10. CDR1 and CDR2 (germline): SGHRS, YFSETQ. This TCR came from a man aged 18-30 years in good health. Some clones in this sample may be carry-over from other donors' samples. This chain links TRBV5-1 with TRBJ1-1, with TRBD1 identical over 9 bases. The sequenced sample consisted of naive CD4+ T cells from PBMCs. Subset in this sample: CD45RA+ positively selected. The CDR3 reads CASSETGTGWDTEAFF. CDR3 DNA: TGCGCCAGCAGCGAAACCGGGACAGGGTGGGACACTGAAGCTTTCTTT.